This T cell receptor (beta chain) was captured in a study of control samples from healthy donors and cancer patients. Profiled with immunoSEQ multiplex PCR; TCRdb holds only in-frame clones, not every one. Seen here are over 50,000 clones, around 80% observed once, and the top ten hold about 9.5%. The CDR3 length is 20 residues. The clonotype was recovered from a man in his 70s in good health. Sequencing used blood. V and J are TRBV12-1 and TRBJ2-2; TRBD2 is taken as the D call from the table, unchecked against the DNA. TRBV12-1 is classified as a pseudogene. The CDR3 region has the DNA TGTGCCAGACACCCGTTGGGGGGAATAAGGCGGGCCCAGAACACCGGGGAGCTGTTTTTT. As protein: CARHPLGGIRRAQNTGELFF.